Sequencing of this T cell receptor (beta chain) was carried out in a study of T-cell reconstitution after alpha-beta-depleted transplantation in children. From germline, CDR1 is SGDLS and CDR2 YYNGEE. The CDR3 has 12 amino acids. V was shortened by 7 bases and J by 3 bases, with 8 bases between the two germline ends. Preparing the TCRbeta library involved the use of unique molecular identifiers. One entry per CDR3 protein results from TCRdb running MiXCR on the PCR reads. The data contain 450,000 to 500,000 distinct CDR3 sequences, roughly an eighth of them singletons. This TCR came from a human donor who donated a stem cell graft to a child with combined immunodeficiency. The chain recombines TRBV9 with TRBJ1-3; D ambiguous. The sample was PBMCs from the stem cell graft donor, taken from the stem cell graft. CDR3 amino acids: CASAPLGNTIYF. DNA of the CDR3: TGTGCCAGCGCCCCCCTTGGAAACACCATATATTTT.